A single T cell receptor (beta chain) is shown here with its context. RNA in amounts of 0.5 to 1 ug was reverse transcribed with random hexamers. Each CDR3 protein gets one entry after TCRdb re-called the immunoSEQ multiplex PCR reads with MiXCR. The sample consists of approximately 180,000 distinct CDR3 sequences, approximately 94% of them appearing once. The data are from a study of CD8 T cells in Susac syndrome. Trimming removed 5 bases at V and 1 base at J, with 14 bases between. Germline CDR1 and CDR2: SQVTM and ANQGSEA. CDR3 length: 14 amino acids. Sample: CD4+ T cells from PBMCs. This TCR was sampled from a human donor with multiple sclerosis. The J gene is TRBJ2-5, the V gene TRBV29-1; possibly TRBD1 or TRBD2 for D (5 bases each). The CDR3 is CSVCREGPQETQYF. DNA of the CDR3: TGCAGCGTTTGCCGCGAGGGGCCCCAAGAGACCCAGTACTTC.